The sequence of this TCR beta chain was determined in a study of OX40 agonist ivuxolimab in advanced cancers. Study details: Across the patients, intravenous ivuxolimab was delivered every 2 weeks at 0.01 to 10 mg/kg.

The CDR3 is made up of 15 amino acids. Per germline, CDR1 SNHLY and CDR2 FYNNEI. General observations from the study: Among the lowest peripheral clonal expansion occurred in 0.1-3.0 mg/kg partial responders.

On this clone itself: No antigen is known for it.

Data came from immunoSEQ multiplex PCR; TCRdb stores just in-frame clones and leaves some out. Of roughly 48,000 clones in the sample, around 84% are singletons; the top ten hold roughly 1.1%. This receptor was taken from an adult with an advanced solid tumor such as melanoma, head and neck, liver or kidney cancer. The genes are TRBV2 and TRBJ2-5, with a possible D match to TRBD2 (6 bases). The DNA end is more similar to TRBJ2-7, so the J call may be wrong. The sequenced sample was CD4+ or CD8+ T cells sorted from blood, obtained in a trial of the OX40 agonist ivuxolimab. The CDR3 loop is CASSAGPGTAYEQYF. The DNA for the CDR3 is TGTGCCAGCAGTGCTGGCCCGGGGACTGCCTACGAGCAGTACTTC.